A single sample gave rise to the 6 T cell receptor beta chains below, sequenced in a study of response to subunit inactivated influenza vaccine. TCRdb redid the calling of the RT-PCR reads with MiXCR, one entry per CDR3 protein. The sample has under 850,000 distinct CDR3 sequences; about 18% are singletons. This material consisted of PBMCs from blood, taken more than 4 days after vaccination. Every receptor here comes from a man aged 45-60 years who received an inactivated influenza vaccine.

The chain has TRBV6-4 and TRBJ2-2, with D perhaps TRBD1 (6 bases). Trimming cost V 6 bases and J 3 bases, with 14 bases left between them. The CDR3 is 15 amino acids. Per germline, CDR1 MRHNA and CDR2 SNTAGT. CDR3 DNA sequence: TGTGCCAGCAGCCCCGACAGGAGATACACCGGGGAGCTGTTTTTT. Residues: CASSPDRRYTGELFF.

This clonotype was seen more than once but under ten times. This chain joins TRBV12-3 or TRBV12-4 and TRBJ1-1; maybe TRBD1 (6 bases). The ends were cut back, 6 bases at V and 4 bases at J, with 21 bases in the middle. The CDR3 spans 16 residues. Here the CDR3 DNA reads TGTGCCAGCAGCCAAAGGAGGGCAGCACAGGGCACTGAAGCTTTCTTT. This sequence encodes CASSQRRAAQGTEAFF.

This clonotype was counted a few times. An end of the junction differs from the germline gene, which may be a read error. The genes are TRBV7-9 and TRBJ1-4; tentative D call: TRBD1 (6 bases). Per germline, CDR1 SEHNR and CDR2 FQNEAQ (reference sequence). The CDR3 covers 15 residues. The CDR3 spells CASSLAGAANEKLFF. The CDR3 region has the DNA TGTGCCAGCAGCCTAGCGGGGGCAGCTAATGAAAAACTGTTTTTT.

V usage is TRBV10-3 and J usage is TRBJ1-6, with 7 bases lining up with TRBD1. Germline assignment: CDR1 ENHRY and CDR2 SYGVKD. The J segment lost 4 bases and the V segment lost 2 bases, leaving 5 bases of the junction unmatched. The CDR3 spans 16 residues. The CDR3 coding sequence is TGTGCCATCAGTGAGGGGGGGACAGCATATAATTCACCCCTCCACTTT. Its translation is CAISEGGTAYNSPLHF.

The chain is built from TRBV6-2 or TRBV6-3 and TRBJ2-7; 10 bases are shared with TRBD2. The CDR3 is 15 residues long. Germline trimming cut 2 bases from V and 1 base from J; bases unmatched to any gene: 2. The V gene's germline CDR1 is MNHEY and CDR2 SVGEGT. The DNA for the CDR3 is TGTGCCAGCAGTTACCTAGCGGGAGTTTCCTACGAGCAGTACTTC. This codes for CASSYLAGVSYEQYF.

The J gene is TRBJ2-7, the V gene TRBV5-1, with D unclear. The ends were cut back, 0 bases at V and 6 bases at J, with 13 bases in the middle. Germline V gives CDR1 SGHRS, CDR2 YFSETQ. CDR3 size: 14 residues. CDR3 coding DNA: TGCGCCAGCAGCTTGGTCCCAGGACCGGGCGAGCAGTACTTC. This translates into CASSLVPGPGEQYF.